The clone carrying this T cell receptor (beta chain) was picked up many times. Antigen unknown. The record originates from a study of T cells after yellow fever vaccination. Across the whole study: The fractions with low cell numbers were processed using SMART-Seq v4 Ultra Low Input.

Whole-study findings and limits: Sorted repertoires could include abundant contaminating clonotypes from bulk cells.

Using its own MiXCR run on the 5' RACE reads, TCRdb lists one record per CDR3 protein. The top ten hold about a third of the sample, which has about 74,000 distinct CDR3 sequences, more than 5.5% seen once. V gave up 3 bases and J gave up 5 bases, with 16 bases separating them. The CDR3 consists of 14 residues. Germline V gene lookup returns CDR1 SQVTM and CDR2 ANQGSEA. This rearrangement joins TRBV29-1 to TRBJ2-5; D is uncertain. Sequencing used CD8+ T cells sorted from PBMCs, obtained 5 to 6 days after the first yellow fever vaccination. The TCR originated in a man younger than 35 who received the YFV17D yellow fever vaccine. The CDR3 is CSVESQVRWETQYF. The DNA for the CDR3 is TGCAGCGTTGAGTCTCAGGTCCGGTGGGAGACCCAGTACTTC.